This entry lists 29 T cell receptor beta chains sequenced from one sample in a study of T cell clonality in common variable immunodeficiency. Method: immunoSEQ multiplex PCR; TCRdb's copy keeps in-frame clones and lacks some. The sample holds about 52,000 clones, and no clone turns up only once. Sequencing was carried out using peripheral blood mononuclear cells. Receptor source: a person between 18 and 75 years old in good health.

This clone was counted between two and nine times. CDR3 DNA, as far as it was read: TGTGCCAGCTCACCAAGCAGGGGAGGACAGCCC. Its protein is CASSPSRGGQP. The whole CDR3 protein is CASSPSRGGQPQHF. The chain recombines TRBV18 with TRBJ1-5; a weak D match, TRBD1 (6 bases). The CDR3 end is not reached by the read, which stops 3 residues before it; the germline J gene fills it in. The CDR3 runs 14 residues. Between the trimmed V and J ends, which lost 2 bases and 7 bases, there was a span of 12 bases. From germline, CDR1 is KGHSH and CDR2 LQKENI. The whole variable domain, remainder taken from reference TRBV18 and TRBJ1-5, is NAGVMQNPRHLVRRRGQEARLRCSPMKGHSHVYWYRQLPEEGLKFMVYLQKENIIDESGMPKERFSAEFPKEGPSILRIQQVVRGDSAAYFCASSPSRGGQPQHFGDGTRLSIL.

Ten or more counts support this clone. With the read ending 3 residues before the CDR3 end, the germline J gene is used to fill in that end. V gene TRBV5-1 combines with J gene TRBJ2-3; the match to TRBD2 covers 11 bases. The CDR3 runs to 17 residues. V lost 0 bases and J lost 2; bases outside the gene matches: 5. Germline V gene data show CDR1 as SGHRS and CDR2 as YFSETQ. CDR3 sequence: CASSLGLAGGTTDTQYF. The DNA read from the CDR3 is TGCGCCAGCAGCTTGGGTCTAGCGGGAGGAACCACAGATACG.

This clone came up many times. The CDR3 is cut off 3 residues early in the read; its end comes from the germline J gene. The chain uses TRBV5-1 and TRBJ2-7; 10 nucleotides align to TRBD1. With V trimmed by 4 bases and J by 2 bases, 6 bases remained unmatched. The CDR3 has 15 residues. Germline CDR1 SGHRS, CDR2 YFSETQ. This CDR3 reads CASSRGQGSAYEQYF. The part of the CDR3 DNA that was read is TGCGCCAGCAGCAGGGGACAGGGGAGCGCCTACGAG.

At least ten counts were recorded for this clone. The CDR3 end is not reached by the read, which stops 3 residues before it; the germline J gene fills it in. The chain carries TRBV5-4 and TRBJ2-7; D is perhaps TRBD1 (5 bases). The germline gives CDR1 SGHNT, CDR2 YYREEE (reference sequence). This CDR3 has 16 amino acids. Deletions cut 3 bases from V and 3 bases from J, with 19 bases between. The sequenced CDR3 bases are TGTGCCAGCAGCTCTGCCTGGGGCGGCTTGCACTACGAG. It yields the protein CASSSAWGGLHYE. The whole CDR3 is CASSSAWGGLHYEQYF.

This clone was seen ten or more times. The read gets to within 3 residues of the CDR3 end, and the germline J gene fills in the rest. The chain has TRBV12-3 or TRBV12-4 and TRBJ2-3; 9 nucleotides match TRBD2. CDR3 size: 15 residues. V lost 3 bases and J lost 1; bases outside the gene matches: 2. The CDR3 is CASSLRTSGTDTQYF. The covered CDR3 bases are TGTGCCAGCAGTTTGCGGACTAGCGGCACAGATACG.

This clone was observed many times. Read coverage stops 3 residues before the CDR3 terminus; the germline J gene supplies the remainder. The chain is built from TRBV7-3 and TRBJ2-5; D possibly corresponds to TRBD2 (6 bases). V was cut by 3 bases and J by 4 bases, with 18 bases left in between. CDR1 and CDR2 from the germline V gene are SGHTA and FQGTGA. This CDR3 has 16 amino acids. The CDR3 here is CASSFSLGDSGETQYF. The sequenced part of the CDR3 DNA is TGTGCCAGCAGCTTTTCCTTGGGAGATAGCGGAGAGACC.

In its sample, this clone was seen many times. The CDR3 end is not reached by the read, which stops 3 residues before it; the germline J gene fills it in. The chain joins TRBV4-1 to TRBJ2-7; maybe TRBD2 (6 bases). The CDR3 is made up of 13 amino acids. Germline V gene sequence: CDR1 MGHRA, CDR2 YSYEKL. Trimming cost V 1 base and J 6 bases, with 10 bases left between them. The CDR3 DNA, read in part, is TGCGCCAGCAGCCAAGTCCAGGGAGGCGAG. Protein: CASSQVQGGE. The whole CDR3 reads CASSQVQGGEQYF.

Many counts were recorded for this clone. Incomplete CDR3 DNA: TGCAGCGTCTACTTATCAGAGACC. Its translation: CSVYLSET. The full CDR3 protein reads CSVYLSETQYF. The chain joins TRBV29-1 to TRBJ2-5, with unresolved D. The CDR3 end is not reached by the read, which stops 3 residues before it; the germline J gene fills it in. Trimming pared 6 bases from V and 4 bases from J, leaving 9 bases between. This CDR3 region has 11 residues. The V gene's germline CDR1 is SQVTM and CDR2 ANQGSEA.

This clone was counted many times. The read stops 3 residues short of the end of the CDR3; the missing end is completed from the germline J gene. The chain combines TRBV20-1 with TRBJ2-2; D is perhaps TRBD1 (5 bases). The germline gives CDR1 DFQATT, CDR2 SNEGSKA (reference sequence). The CDR3 is 13 amino acids. Deletions cut 6 bases from V and 3 bases from J, with 11 bases between. The CDR3 bases that were read are TGCAGTGCCCCGGACACGGACACCGGGGAG. This encodes CSAPDTDTGE. The entire CDR3 is CSAPDTDTGELFF.

This clone was observed at least ten times. The CDR3 goes on 3 residues after the read ends, and that part is filled in from the germline J gene. The V and J genes are TRBV4-1 and TRBJ2-7; D is perhaps TRBD1 (6 bases). V lost 2 bases and J 0 bases, leaving 14 bases between the germline ends. CDR1 and CDR2 (germline): MGHRA, YSYEKL. The CDR3 extends over 16 amino acids. The CDR3 loop reads CASSQPRGTYSYEQYF. The CDR3 bases that were read are TGCGCCAGCAGCCAACCGAGGGGGACCTACTCCTACGAG.

The sample holds many counts of this clone. The read halts 3 residues ahead of the CDR3 end, with the missing end drawn from the germline J gene. This rearrangement joins TRBV20-1 to TRBJ2-3; D might be TRBD1 or TRBD2, each matching 7 bases. The CDR3 consists of 14 residues. Germline CDR1 DFQATT, CDR2 SNEGSKA (reference sequence). Trimming took off 2 bases at V and 4 bases at J, with 13 bases between the two ends. The sequenced part of the CDR3 DNA is TGCAGTGCTAGACAGGGAGGGGGCCCAGATACG. This translates into CSARQGGGPDT. The CDR3 in its entirety is CSARQGGGPDTQYF.

The table lists this clone with many counts. The sequenced fragment ends 3 residues before the CDR3 boundary, so the rest is inferred from the germline J gene. The V gene is TRBV6-2 or TRBV6-3, the J gene TRBJ2-7; tentative D call: TRBD2 (6 bases). CDR3 length equals 13 residues. V was pared by 8 bases and J by 2 bases, with 13 bases between. Germline V lookup: CDR1 MNHEY, CDR2 SVGEGT. CDR3 DNA (partial): TGTGCCAGCGAAAGGGGACTTCCCTACGAG. It encodes CASERGLPYE. The CDR3, in full, reads CASERGLPYEQYF.

In this sample, this clone turned up many times. The CDR3 bases that were read are TGTGCCAGCAGCTTGGGTTTAGCGGGTTCTAGCACAGATACG. It codes for CASSLGLAGSSTDT. The complete CDR3 reads CASSLGLAGSSTDTQYF. The chain combines TRBV7-3 with TRBJ2-3; 7 bases are shared with TRBD2. The read stops 3 residues short of the end of the CDR3; the missing end is completed from the germline J gene. The V and J ends lost 3 bases and 0 bases, in that order; junction bases with no gene match: 9. Germline assignment: CDR1 SGHTA and CDR2 FQGTGA. This CDR3 has 17 amino acids.

This clone was observed at least ten times. The read ends 3 residues shy of where the CDR3 ends; the end is completed using the germline J gene. The chain uses TRBV28 and TRBJ2-1; the match to TRBD2 covers 7 bases. There are 14 residues in the CDR3. Germline values: CDR1 MDHEN, CDR2 SYDVKM. Unmatched junction bases numbered 5, after V lost 2 bases and J lost 7 bases. CDR3 amino acids: CASSLGTNINEQFF. The part of the CDR3 DNA that was read is TGTGCCAGCAGTTTAGGGACTAATATAAATGAG.

There are many counts of this clone. The observed sequence ends 3 residues before the CDR3 terminus, with the missing tail filled in from the germline J gene. V and J are TRBV28 and TRBJ1-2; unclear D gene. Trimming left V 5 bases short and J 6 bases short, with 16 bases between. The germline V gene encodes CDR1 MDHEN and CDR2 SYDVKM. This CDR3 region has 14 residues. Here the CDR3 reads CASSPQNPPDGYTF. Partial CDR3 DNA: TGTGCCAGCAGTCCCCAGAATCCCCCTGATGGC.

This clone occurred many times. The CDR3 extends 3 residues past the end of the read, so its final part is completed from the germline J gene. V and J are TRBV29-1 and TRBJ1-6; the match to TRBD1 covers 7 bases. CDR1 SQVTM and CDR2 ANQGSEA come from the germline V gene. The V and J ends lost 7 bases and 8 bases, in that order; junction bases with no gene match: 8. The CDR3 is 13 residues long. The CDR3 loop is CSARDRDDSPLHF. CDR3 DNA, as far as it was read: TGCAGCGCCCGAGACAGGGATGATTCACCC.

This clone was detected ten times or more. Read coverage stops 3 residues before the CDR3 terminus; the germline J gene supplies the remainder. V usage is TRBV5-1 and J usage is TRBJ1-2, with 9 bases aligning to TRBD1. The CDR3 covers 13 residues. The germline gives CDR1 SGHRS, CDR2 YFSETQ. The DNA read from the CDR3 is TGCGCCAGCAGCCCGGGACAGGGAAAAGGC. Amino acid sequence: CASSPGQGKG. Given in full, the CDR3 is CASSPGQGKGYTF.

Turning to this clone: The missing CDR3 end, 3 residues past where the read stops, is filled in from the germline J gene. The chain links TRBV20-1 to TRBJ2-1, with 7 bases identical to TRBD2. The CDR3 is 17 residues long. With V trimmed by 6 bases and J by 3 bases, 17 bases remained unmatched. Germline CDR1 is DFQATT and CDR2 is SNEGSKA (reference sequence). Partial CDR3 DNA: TGCAGTGCAGCCCGCCCCTCCTCGCGGGGGTTCTACAATGAG. It specifies CSAARPSSRGFYNE. The complete CDR3 reads CSAARPSSRGFYNEQFF.

This clone was recorded many times. Read sequence stops 3 residues before the CDR3 end, and the germline J gene provides the missing end. The chain recombines TRBV7-3 with TRBJ2-1, with 9 nucleotides matching TRBD2. The V and J ends lost 5 bases and 7 bases, in that order; junction bases with no gene match: 15. This CDR3 is built from 17 residues. Germline V lookup: CDR1 SGHTA, CDR2 FQGTGA. The chain's CDR3 is CASSAQGLALRGNEQFF. CDR3 DNA, as far as it was read: TGTGCCAGCAGCGCCCAGGGACTAGCTCTCAGAGGGAATGAG.

This clone was recorded many times. The read ends 3 residues shy of where the CDR3 ends; the end is completed using the germline J gene. The V and J genes are TRBV19 and TRBJ2-3; 8 positions match TRBD1. Germline assignment: CDR1 LNHDA and CDR2 SQIVND (reference sequence). The length of the CDR3 is 15 residues. The junction had 5 bases not matched to a gene; V was cut back by 6 bases and J by 0 bases. This CDR3 reads CASSPRDRSTDTQYF. CDR3 bases read: TGTGCCAGTAGCCCCCGGGACAGGAGCACAGATACG.

This clone appeared many times. The missing CDR3 end, 3 residues past where the read stops, is filled in from the germline J gene. V gene TRBV20-1 combines with J gene TRBJ2-1; 8 nucleotides line up with TRBD1. V dropped 3 bases and J dropped 4; count of bases not matched to a gene: 11. CDR1 and CDR2 (germline): DFQATT, SNEGSKA (reference sequence). The length of the CDR3 is 16 residues. The CDR3: CSASRIGQGMYNEQFF. The CDR3 DNA, read in part, is TGCAGTGCTAGTAGGATCGGACAGGGAATGTACAATGAG.

This clone was observed many times. The missing CDR3 end, 3 residues past where the read stops, is filled in from the germline J gene. The chain is built from TRBV20-1 and TRBJ2-7, with TRBD2 as a possible D gene (6 bases). The germline V gene has CDR1 DFQATT and CDR2 SNEGSKA (reference sequence). The CDR3 covers 15 residues. V dropped 0 bases and J dropped 0 bases, with 12 bases sitting between them. The CDR3 here is CSARDPRERSYEQYF. The CDR3 bases that were read are TGCAGTGCTAGAGATCCGCGGGAACGCTCCTACGAG.

Many counts were recorded for this clone. The missing CDR3 end, 3 residues past where the read stops, is filled in from the germline J gene. The V and J genes are TRBV5-1 and TRBJ2-7; the match to TRBD2 covers 8 bases. There are 17 residues in the CDR3. V lost 4 bases, J lost 5 bases, and 17 bases stayed unmatched. CDR1 SGHRS and CDR2 YFSETQ come from the germline V gene. The CDR3 DNA, read in part, is TGCGCCAGCAGCGAGGGACCGGGACTAGAGGCCCCCGACGAG. It translates to CASSEGPGLEAPDE. The CDR3, in full, reads CASSEGPGLEAPDEQYF.

The table lists this clone with many counts. The read ends 3 residues shy of where the CDR3 ends; the end is completed using the germline J gene. The chain has TRBV2 and TRBJ2-5; D perhaps matches TRBD2 (6 bases). This CDR3 contains 14 residues. Germline CDR1 and CDR2: SNHLY and FYNNEI. V gave up 1 base and J gave up 3 bases, with 9 bases separating them. The CDR3 loop reads CASSEGGVEETQYF. Partial CDR3 DNA: TGTGCCAGCAGTGAAGGCGGGGTAGAAGAGACC.

This clone was seen at least ten times. The read gets to within 3 residues of the CDR3 end, and the germline J gene fills in the rest. The chain uses TRBV5-1 and TRBJ2-3; D is possibly TRBD2 (5 bases). Trimming took 5 bases from V and 0 from J, leaving 10 bases between them. Looked up from germline, CDR1 is SGHRS and CDR2 is YFSETQ. The CDR3 contains 14 residues. The sequenced CDR3 bases are TGCGCCAGCAGATCCACGGGGAGCACAGATACG. This translates into CASRSTGSTDT. The entire CDR3 protein reads CASRSTGSTDTQYF.

This clone was counted at least ten times. The sequenced fragment ends 3 residues before the CDR3 boundary, so the rest is inferred from the germline J gene. J is TRBJ2-7 and V is TRBV13, with TRBD1 identical over 8 bases. V shed 3 bases and J 3 bases; nucleotides not matched to a gene: 4. CDR1 is PRHDT, CDR2 FYEKMQ, per germline (reference sequence). The CDR3 consists of 14 residues. CDR3 amino acids: CASSLGQDYYEQYF. Partial CDR3 DNA: TGTGCCAGCAGCTTGGGACAGGACTACTACGAG.

Remarks on this clone: The read gets to within 3 residues of the CDR3 end, and the germline J gene fills in the rest. This sequence joins TRBV18 and TRBJ2-1, with D possibly matching TRBD1 (6 bases). V was cut by 3 bases and J by 6 bases, with 12 bases left in between. Germline assignment: CDR1 KGHSH and CDR2 LQKENI. CDR3 size: 14 residues. Partial CDR3 DNA: TGTGCCAGCTCACCCGGGCAGGGGATCAATGAG. Translating it yields CASSPGQGINE. The CDR3 reads in full as CASSPGQGINEQFF. The variable domain in full, completed from reference TRBV18 and TRBJ2-1, reads NAGVMQNPRHLVRRRGQEARLRCSPMKGHSHVYWYRQLPEEGLKFMVYLQKENIIDESGMPKERFSAEFPKEGPSILRIQQVVRGDSAAYFCASSPGQGINEQFFGPGTRLTVL.

This clone was detected many times. The read ends 3 residues shy of where the CDR3 ends; the end is completed using the germline J gene. The rearrangement links TRBV5-1 to TRBJ1-4; 7 bases agree with TRBD1. With 2 bases clipped from V and 4 bases from J, the junction kept 5 bases outside the gene matches. Germline-derived CDR1 and CDR2 are SGHRS and YFSETQ. CDR3 length: 15 amino acids. CDR3 amino acids: CASSFSGTVNEKLFF. The sequenced CDR3 bases are TGCGCCAGCAGCTTTTCCGGGACAGTTAATGAAAAA.

On this clone: The read falls 3 residues short of the CDR3 end, and the missing part is taken from the germline J gene. The gene calls are TRBV19 and TRBJ1-5; possible D gene TRBD1, 6 bases. This CDR3 region has 14 residues. V dropped 3 bases and J dropped 5 bases, with 11 bases sitting between them. CDR1 is LNHDA, CDR2 SQIVND, per germline (reference sequence). CDR3 DNA, as far as it was read: TGTGCCAGTAGTATTGAGGACAGATATCAGCCC. Residues: CASSIEDRYQP. The whole CDR3 protein is CASSIEDRYQPQHF.